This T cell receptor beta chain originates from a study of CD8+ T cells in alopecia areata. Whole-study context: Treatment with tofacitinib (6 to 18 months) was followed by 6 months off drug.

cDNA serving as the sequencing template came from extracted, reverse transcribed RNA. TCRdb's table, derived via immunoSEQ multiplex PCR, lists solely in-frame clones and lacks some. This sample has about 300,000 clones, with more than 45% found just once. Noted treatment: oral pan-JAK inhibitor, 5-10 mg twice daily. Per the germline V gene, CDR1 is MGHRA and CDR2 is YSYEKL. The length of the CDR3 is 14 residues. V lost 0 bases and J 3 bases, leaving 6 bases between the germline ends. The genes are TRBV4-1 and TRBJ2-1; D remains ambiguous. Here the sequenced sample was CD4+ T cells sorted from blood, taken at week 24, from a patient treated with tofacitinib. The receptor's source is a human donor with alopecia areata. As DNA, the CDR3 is TGCGCCAGCAGCCAAGACAGGTACTACAATGAGCAGTTCTTC. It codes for CASSQDRYYNEQFF.